This record looks at one T cell receptor (beta chain) sequence and its context. About 0.5 to 1 ug RNA was reverse transcribed with random hexamers. MiXCR, applied by TCRdb to the immunoSEQ multiplex PCR reads, yields one record per CDR3 protein. This table holds 210,000 or so distinct CDR3 sequences, approximately 94% found once. Germline loops: CDR1 SGHTA, CDR2 FQGNSA. The CDR3 contains 15 residues. Trimming took 1 base from V and 0 from J, leaving 10 bases between them. The data belong to a study of CD8 T cells in Susac syndrome. Material: CD4+ T cells from PBMCs. The chain is built from TRBV7-2 and TRBJ2-7; TRBD1 might be the D (6 bases). The TCR sequence derives from a human donor with Susac syndrome. For the CDR3, the DNA is TGTGCCAGCAGCTTAGAGGGGACACCCTCCTACGAGCAGTACTTC. Translation: CASSLEGTPSYEQYF.